These 24 T cell receptor beta chains share one sample of origin, sequenced in a study of T cells expressing NK-cell markers. TCRdb reprocessed the 5' RACE reads, keeping one entry per CDR3 protein, no DNA. The sample table includes over 350,000 distinct CDR3 sequences. Sequencing was performed on blood T cells: a sorted CD56 or NKG2C T cell subset, CD4+ or CD8+ T cells, or bulk PBMC T cells (not recorded which). The receptors were sampled from a woman aged 50 to 60 in good health.

This chain links TRBV29-1 with TRBJ1-2. The CDR3 sequence is 11 residues long. CDR1 is SQVTM and CDR2 is ANQGSEA in the germline V gene. CDR3 in amino acids: CSVRRYYGYTF.

This chain connects TRBV11-1 to TRBJ1-1. Germline V gene data show CDR1 as SGHAT and CDR2 as FQDESV (reference sequence). The CDR3 runs to 11 residues. CDR3 amino acids: CASSLWTEAFF.

CDR3 region: CSASPPTGNEQFF. V is TRBV20-1 and J is TRBJ2-1; TCRdb indicates TRBD1, and absent DNA this call remains unverified. Germline V gene lookup returns CDR1 DFQATT and CDR2 SNEGSKA (reference sequence). CDR3 length: 13 amino acids.

The chain links TRBV20-1 to TRBJ2-2; no DNA is available, so the TRBD1 call from TCRdb remains unchecked. This CDR3 is 16 amino acids long. The germline V gene encodes CDR1 DFQATT and CDR2 SNEGSKA (reference sequence). CDR3: CSASKGASGNTGELFF.

The rearrangement joins TRBV20-1 to TRBJ1-1. Germline assignment: CDR1 DFQATT and CDR2 SNEGSKA (reference sequence). The CDR3 is 13 residues long. The CDR3 is CSATGPMNTEAFF.

This CDR3 reads CASSDIASRSTDTQYF. The chain links TRBV10-2 to TRBJ2-3; TCRdb calls TRBD2, which cannot be checked without DNA. Germline assignment: CDR1 WSHSY and CDR2 SAAADI. The length of the CDR3 is 16 residues.

V and J are TRBV6-1 and TRBJ2-5; TCRdb's D gene call, TRBD1, goes unchecked for lack of DNA. Germline V CDR1 and CDR2: MNHNS, SASEGT. CDR3 length: 16 amino acids. The CDR3: CASSESVGNLQETQYF.

The chain carries TRBV19 and TRBJ2-5; the TCRdb call, TRBD1, lacks DNA for checking. CDR3 length: 15 residues. Germline V lookup: CDR1 LNHDA, CDR2 SQIVND (reference sequence). The CDR3 sequence: CASSLTAGVGETQYF. Full variable domain (outside the CDR3, taken from reference TRBV19 and TRBJ2-5): DGGITQSPKYLFRKEGQNVTLSCEQNLNHDAMYWYRQDPGQGLRLIYYSQIVNDFQKGDIAEGYSVSREKKESFPLTVTSAQKNPTAFYLCASSLTAGVGETQYFGPGTRLLVL.

The chain is built from TRBV14 and TRBJ2-2; TCRdb returns TRBD1, unconfirmable since there is no DNA. Germline V lookup: CDR1 SGHDN, CDR2 FVKESK. This CDR3 has 14 amino acids. This CDR3 reads CASREQGNTGELFF. The full variable domain, in which reference TRBV14 and TRBJ2-2 provide the parts outside the CDR3, is EAGVTQFPSHSVIEKGQTVTLRCDPISGHDNLYWYRRVMGKEIKFLLHFVKESKQDESGMPNNRFLAERTGGTYSTLKVQPAELEDSGVYFCASREQGNTGELFFGEGSRLTVL.

The chain recombines TRBV27 with TRBJ2-3; checking the TCRdb D call of TRBD2 is not possible without DNA. This CDR3 contains 14 residues. Germline assignment: CDR1 MNHEY and CDR2 SMNVEV (reference sequence). The CDR3 loop is CASRLAGDADTQYF.

CDR3 protein: CASSSRTSGTVSYEQYF. The chain has TRBV5-1 and TRBJ2-7; the TRBD2 assignment by TCRdb is unverifiable without DNA. This CDR3 is 17 amino acids long. Germline loops: CDR1 SGHRS, CDR2 YFSETQ.

This chain links TRBV7-2 with TRBJ2-1; the D gene TCRdb calls, TRBD2, cannot be checked with no DNA. The CDR3 sequence is 15 residues long. The germline V gene encodes CDR1 SGHTA and CDR2 FQGNSA. CDR3: CASSIDPGRVNEQFF.

The V and J genes are TRBV20-1 and TRBJ2-4; with no DNA, the TCRdb D assignment of TRBD1 cannot be verified. The CDR3 runs to 13 residues. The germline CDR1 and CDR2 sequences are DFQATT and SNEGSKA (reference sequence). The CDR3: CSALSPSKNIQYF.

The gene calls are TRBV14 and TRBJ2-1; TCRdb's D call of TRBD1 is untestable without DNA. The CDR3 contains 16 residues. Germline V gene sequence: CDR1 SGHDN, CDR2 FVKESK. Here the CDR3 reads CASSQGTLGSYNEQFF.

V is TRBV11-2 and J is TRBJ2-1; TCRdb proposes TRBD2, but this gene call is untestable without DNA. CDR1 is SGHAT, CDR2 FQNNGV, per germline. CDR3 length: 17 amino acids. The CDR3 spells CASSLTPTSGRQNEQFF.

The rearrangement links TRBV12-3 or TRBV12-4 to TRBJ2-1; TCRdb names TRBD2, which stays unverified in the absence of DNA. This CDR3 region has 15 residues. The CDR3 spells CASSFTGLNYNEQFF.

The rearrangement links TRBV20-1 to TRBJ2-2; TCRdb gives TRBD2 as the D gene, but with no DNA this cannot be confirmed. Germline V gene lookup returns CDR1 DFQATT and CDR2 SNEGSKA (reference sequence). The CDR3 has 16 residues. CDR3 sequence: CSARDDRGPNTGELFF.

This rearrangement joins TRBV7-9 to TRBJ2-1; no DNA is available, so the TRBD1 call from TCRdb remains unchecked. The CDR3 totals 15 residues. The germline V gene encodes CDR1 SEHNR and CDR2 FQNEAQ (reference sequence). Here the CDR3 reads CASSRGAGAINEQFF.

V gene TRBV2 combines with J gene TRBJ2-5. CDR3 length: 13 residues. Germline CDR1 is SNHLY and CDR2 is FYNNEI. The CDR3 loop reads CASSEIRQETQYF.

This chain uses TRBV12-3 or TRBV12-4 with TRBJ2-2; checking the TCRdb D call of TRBD2 is not possible without DNA. The CDR3 runs 19 residues. The CDR3 is CASSRMSSGRFLFAGELFF.

The rearrangement joins TRBV2 to TRBJ2-7; as DNA is missing, the TRBD2 call by TCRdb cannot be tested. The germline CDR1 and CDR2 sequences are SNHLY and FYNNEI. The CDR3 totals 15 residues. CDR3 in amino acids: CASSATSGGGYEQYF.

The chain recombines TRBV28 with TRBJ2-7; TCRdb's assignment of TRBD1 cannot be checked, as there is no DNA. Germline loops: CDR1 MDHEN, CDR2 SYDVKM. CDR3 length equals 15 residues. The CDR3 loop reads CASSSPRETSYEQYF.

The chain couples TRBV12-3 or TRBV12-4 to TRBJ1-2. CDR3 length: 14 residues. The CDR3 spells CASSLVESGTGYTF.

The chain recombines TRBV5-1 with TRBJ2-1. CDR1 is SGHRS, CDR2 YFSETQ, per germline. This CDR3 is 16 amino acids long. CDR3 sequence: CASSLALERPLNEQFF.